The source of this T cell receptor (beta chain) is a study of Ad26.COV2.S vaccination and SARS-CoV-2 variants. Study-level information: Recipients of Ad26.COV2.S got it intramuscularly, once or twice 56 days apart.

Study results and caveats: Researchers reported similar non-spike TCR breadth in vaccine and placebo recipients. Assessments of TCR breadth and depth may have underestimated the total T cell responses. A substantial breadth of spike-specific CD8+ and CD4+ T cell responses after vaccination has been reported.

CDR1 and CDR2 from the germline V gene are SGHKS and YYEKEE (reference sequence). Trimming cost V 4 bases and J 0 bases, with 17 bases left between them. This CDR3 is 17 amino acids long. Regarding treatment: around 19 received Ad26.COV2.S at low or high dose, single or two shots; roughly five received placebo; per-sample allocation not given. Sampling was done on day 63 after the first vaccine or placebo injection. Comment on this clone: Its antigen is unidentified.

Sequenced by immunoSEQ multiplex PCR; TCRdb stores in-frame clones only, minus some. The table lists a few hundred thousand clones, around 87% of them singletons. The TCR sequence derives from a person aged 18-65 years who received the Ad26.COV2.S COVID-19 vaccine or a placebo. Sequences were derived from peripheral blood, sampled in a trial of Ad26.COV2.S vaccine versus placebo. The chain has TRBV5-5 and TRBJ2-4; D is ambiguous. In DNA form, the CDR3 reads TGTGCCAGCAGCCCTAATGCCGGCGGTCTAGCCAAAAACATTCAGTACTTC. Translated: CASSPNAGGLAKNIQYF. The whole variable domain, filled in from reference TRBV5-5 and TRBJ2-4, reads DAGVTQSPTHLIKTRGQQVTLRCSPISGHKSVSWYQQVLGQGPQFIFQYYEKEERGRGNFPDRFSARQFPNYSSELNVNALLLGDSALYLCASSPNAGGLAKNIQYFGAGTRLSVL.